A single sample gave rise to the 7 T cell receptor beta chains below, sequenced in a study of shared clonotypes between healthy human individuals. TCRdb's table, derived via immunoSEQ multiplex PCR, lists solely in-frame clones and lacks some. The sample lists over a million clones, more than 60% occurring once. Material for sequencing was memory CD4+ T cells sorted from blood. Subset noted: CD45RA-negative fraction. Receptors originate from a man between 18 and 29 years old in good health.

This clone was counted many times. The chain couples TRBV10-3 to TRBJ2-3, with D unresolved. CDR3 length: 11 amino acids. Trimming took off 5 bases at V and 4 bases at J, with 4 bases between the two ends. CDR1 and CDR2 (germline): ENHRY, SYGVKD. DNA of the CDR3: TGTGCCATCAGTATAGCAGATACGCAGTATTTT. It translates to CAISIADTQYF.

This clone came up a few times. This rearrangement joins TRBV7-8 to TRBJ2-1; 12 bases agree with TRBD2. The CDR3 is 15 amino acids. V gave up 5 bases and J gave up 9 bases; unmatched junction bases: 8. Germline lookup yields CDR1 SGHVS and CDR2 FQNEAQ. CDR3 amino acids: CASSPASGGGTEQFF. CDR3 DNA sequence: TGTGCCAGCAGCCCGGCTAGCGGGGGGGGCACTGAGCAGTTCTTC. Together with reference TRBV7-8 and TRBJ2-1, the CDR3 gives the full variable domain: GAGVSQSPRYKVAKRGQDVALRCDPISGHVSLFWYQQALGQGPEFLTYFQNEAQLDKSGLPSDRFFAERPEGSVSTLKIQRTQQEDSAVYLCASSPASGGGTEQFFGPGTRLTVL.

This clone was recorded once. DNA for the CDR3: TGTGCCAGCAGCTTCTGGAGTGATGAGCAGTTCTTC. It specifies CASSFWSDEQFF. The genes are TRBV11-3 and TRBJ2-1; D is undetermined. Germline lookup yields CDR1 SGHNT and CDR2 YENEEA. The CDR3 has 12 residues. Trimming took off 3 bases at V and 8 bases at J, with 8 bases between the two ends.

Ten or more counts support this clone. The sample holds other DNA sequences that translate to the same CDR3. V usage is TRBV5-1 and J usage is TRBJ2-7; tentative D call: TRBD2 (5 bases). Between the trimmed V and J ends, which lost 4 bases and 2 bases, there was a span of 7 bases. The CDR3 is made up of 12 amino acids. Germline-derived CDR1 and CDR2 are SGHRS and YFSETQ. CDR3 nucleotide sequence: TGCGCCAGCAGCGCCGGGACCTACGAGCAGTACTTC. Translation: CASSAGTYEQYF.

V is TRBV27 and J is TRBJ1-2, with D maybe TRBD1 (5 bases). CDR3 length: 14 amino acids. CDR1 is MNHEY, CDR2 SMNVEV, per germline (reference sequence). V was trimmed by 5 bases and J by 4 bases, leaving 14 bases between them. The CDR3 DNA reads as TGTGCCAGCAGTCCCAGACAGATAGCCTATGGCTACACCTTC. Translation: CASSPRQIAYGYTF.

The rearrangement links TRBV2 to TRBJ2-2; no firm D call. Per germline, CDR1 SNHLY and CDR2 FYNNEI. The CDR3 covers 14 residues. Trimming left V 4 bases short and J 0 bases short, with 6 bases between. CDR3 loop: CASSVTANTGELFF. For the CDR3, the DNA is TGTGCCAGCAGTGTTACTGCGAACACCGGGGAGCTGTTTTTT.

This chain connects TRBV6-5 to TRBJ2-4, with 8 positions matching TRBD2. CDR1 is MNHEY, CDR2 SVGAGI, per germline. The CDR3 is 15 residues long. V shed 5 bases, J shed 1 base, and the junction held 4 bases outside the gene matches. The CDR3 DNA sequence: TGTGCCAGCAGTCCTGGGACTAGGGCCAAAAACATTCAGTACTTC. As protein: CASSPGTRAKNIQYF.